These 16 T cell receptor beta chains were sequenced from one sample in a study of T-cell memory formation after mild COVID-19. TCRdb re-called the 5' RACE reads with MiXCR, one entry per CDR3 protein. There are roughly 500,000 distinct CDR3 sequences in the sample; roughly 22% occur only once, and about 12% lies in the top ten. The sample was PBMCs or a T cell subset sorted from them (not recorded which). The receptors were gathered from an adult woman who had mild COVID-19 (a few samples of this study predate the infection). Cell type and time point are not known.

This chain joins TRBV27 and TRBJ2-1; 10 bases match TRBD1. The V gene end was trimmed by 8 bases and the J gene end by 6 bases; junction bases not matched to a gene: 7. The CDR3 totals 14 residues. Germline V gene lookup returns CDR1 MNHEY and CDR2 SMNVEV (reference sequence). CDR3 bases: TGTGCCAGCCAAAACGGACAGGGGGTCAATGAGCAGTTCTTC. Encoded protein: CASQNGQGVNEQFF.

This clonotype was counted ten times or more. This chain joins TRBV7-8 and TRBJ1-5; the D gene is possibly TRBD1 (6 bases). The V gene's germline CDR1 is SGHVS and CDR2 FQNEAQ. This CDR3 has 17 residues. The V end was cut by 5 bases, the J end by 1 base, with 18 bases between. The CDR3 sequence is CASSLSLGGASNQPQHF. In DNA, the CDR3 is TGTGCCAGCAGCCTATCCCTTGGGGGGGCGAGCAATCAGCCCCAGCATTTT.

CDR3 bases: TGTGCCAGCAGCCAAGAAAGGCTCACCGGGGAGCTGTTTTTT. Translation: CASSQERLTGELFF. The V and J genes are TRBV14 and TRBJ2-2, with D unresolved. Germline CDR1 SGHDN, CDR2 FVKESK. This CDR3 contains 14 residues. The V end was cut by 0 bases, the J end by 4 bases, with 6 bases between.

V usage is TRBV5-1 and J usage is TRBJ2-2; tentative D call: TRBD2 (5 bases). Per germline, CDR1 SGHRS and CDR2 YFSETQ. This CDR3 is 14 amino acids long. V shed 7 bases and J shed 8 bases, with 18 bases lying between them. Here the CDR3 reads CASAKGGGLGELFF. The CDR3 DNA is TGCGCCAGCGCGAAAGGCGGAGGTCTAGGGGAGCTGTTTTTT. The entire variable domain, with the rest obtained from reference TRBV5-1 and TRBJ2-2, is as follows: KAGVTQTPRYLIKTRGQQVTLSCSPISGHRSVSWYQQTPGQGLQFLFEYFSETQRNKGNFPGRFSGRQFSNSRSEMNVSTLELGDSALYLCASAKGGGLGELFFGEGSRLTVL.

The J gene is TRBJ2-7, the V gene TRBV30, with TRBD2 as a possible D gene (5 bases). Germline assignment: CDR1 GTSNPN and CDR2 SVGIG (reference sequence). V lost 0 bases, J lost 5 bases, and 14 bases lay in between. This CDR3 is built from 14 residues. This CDR3 reads CAWSVLGMWNEQYF. CDR3 nucleotide sequence: TGTGCCTGGAGTGTACTCGGGATGTGGAACGAGCAGTACTTC.

The V gene is TRBV7-9, the J gene TRBJ2-1; the D gene is possibly TRBD2 (5 bases). V lost 6 bases and J 3 bases, leaving 12 bases between the germline ends. The CDR3 length is 14 residues. CDR1 SEHNR and CDR2 FQNEAQ come from the germline V gene (reference sequence). In nucleotides, the CDR3 is TGTGCCAGCAGTGCCCCCCGGGACTACAATGAGCAGTTCTTC. Protein: CASSAPRDYNEQFF.

This clonotype was detected a few times. The rearrangement links TRBV7-2 to TRBJ1-6, with a possible D match to TRBD1 (5 bases). The CDR3 runs 14 residues. Trimming removed 5 bases from V and 10 bases from J, with 15 bases in between. Germline V gene data show CDR1 as SGHTA and CDR2 as FQGNSA. The CDR3 loop reads CASSEGSGYSPLHF. CDR3 bases: TGTGCCAGCAGCGAAGGGTCAGGGTACTCACCCCTCCACTTT.

This clonotype turned up a few times. The chain is built from TRBV7-6 and TRBJ2-2; a weak D match, TRBD2 (6 bases). Germline loops: CDR1 SGHVS, CDR2 FNYEAQ. Trimming pared 3 bases from V and 4 bases from J, leaving 9 bases between. This CDR3 is 14 amino acids long. This chain's CDR3 is CASSFGTSTGELFF. CDR3 DNA sequence: TGTGCCAGCAGCTTTGGGACTTCCACCGGGGAGCTGTTTTTT.

The chain uses TRBV12-3 or TRBV12-4 and TRBJ2-1, with TRBD1 identical over 10 bases. CDR3 length equals 15 residues. The junction had 5 bases not matched to a gene; V was cut back by 5 bases and J by 4 bases. The CDR3 loop reads CASSHRDRGYNEQFF. The CDR3 nucleotides are TGTGCCAGCAGTCACCGGGACAGGGGTTACAATGAGCAGTTCTTC.

This clonotype has more than one count but fewer than ten. The chain combines TRBV11-2 with TRBJ1-2; D not resolved. Trimming cost V 0 bases and J 4 bases, with 9 bases left between them. Germline CDR1 is SGHAT and CDR2 is FQNNGV. This CDR3 spans 14 amino acids. The CDR3 sequence: CASSLESRFYGYTF. In DNA form, the CDR3 reads TGTGCCAGCAGCTTAGAATCCAGGTTCTATGGCTACACCTTC.

This clonotype was picked up a small number of times. This sequence joins TRBV9 and TRBJ2-1; possible D gene TRBD1, 6 bases. The CDR3 totals 15 residues. V gave up 0 bases and J gave up 7 bases, with 14 bases separating them. Germline assignment: CDR1 SGDLS and CDR2 YYNGEE. Here the CDR3 DNA reads TGTGCCAGCAGCGTAGACCCGGCTAGGGGGAATGAGCAGTTCTTC. Amino acid sequence: CASSVDPARGNEQFF.

This clonotype came up a few times. The rearrangement joins TRBV5-1 to TRBJ1-1, with a possible D match to TRBD1 (5 bases). The CDR3 is 12 residues long. Trimming pared 8 bases from V and 1 base from J, leaving 9 bases between. Per the germline V gene, CDR1 is SGHRS and CDR2 is YFSETQ. The CDR3 DNA sequence: TGCGCCAGTCACGGACAGAACACTGAAGCTTTCTTT. Residues: CASHGQNTEAFF.

The CDR3 nucleotides read TGTGCCAGCTCACCTATTACTGGGGCCAACGTCCTGACTTTC. Translation gives CASSPITGANVLTF. The V and J genes are TRBV18 and TRBJ2-6; D call uncertain. V lost 3 bases and J lost 2, with 5 bases in between. Germline loops: CDR1 KGHSH, CDR2 LQKENI. The CDR3 runs 14 residues.

The CDR3 DNA reads as TGTGCCAGCAGTCCCCAGGGTCTTCTCAGCACAGATACGCAGTATTTT. Protein product: CASSPQGLLSTDTQYF. The chain joins TRBV27 to TRBJ2-3, with D possibly TRBD1 on 5 matching bases. Germline CDR1 reads MNHEY; CDR2 reads SMNVEV (reference sequence). V was cut by 5 bases and J by 0 bases, with 15 bases left in between. The CDR3 spans 16 residues.

The rearrangement uses TRBV20-1 and TRBJ1-2; 9 bases are a match to TRBD1. J was trimmed by 8 bases and V by 7 bases; bases with no gene match: 14. CDR1 is DFQATT, CDR2 SNEGSKA, per germline (reference sequence). The CDR3 is 14 residues long. The chain's CDR3 is CSGRPPDRGRGYTF. CDR3 coding DNA: TGCAGTGGACGGCCCCCGGACAGGGGTCGAGGCTACACCTTC.

The chain employs TRBV11-2 and TRBJ2-7; 11 positions match TRBD2. The CDR3 spans 16 residues. Germline assignment: CDR1 SGHAT and CDR2 FQNNGV. V gave up 5 bases and J gave up 2 bases; unmatched junction bases: 8. The CDR3 bases are TGTGCCAGCAGCCGACCACTAGCGGGAGTAACCTACGAGCAGTACTTC. Amino acids: CASSRPLAGVTYEQYF.